One and the same sample provided the 9 T cell receptor beta chains below, sequenced in a study of blood T cell repertoires in COVID-19. Clones were read by immunoSEQ multiplex PCR, and TCRdb kept only the in-frame ones, dropping some. The repertoire has 88,000 or so clones, 65% to 90% of them found once; the top ten carry 3.8%. The sample consisted of peripheral blood. These receptors were taken from a man between 60 and 70 years old with acute or convalescent COVID-19.

Of note for this clone: Other DNA variants within this sample encode the same CDR3. The chain has TRBV7-9 and TRBJ2-3; TRBD2 agrees at 8 bases. CDR1 is SEHNR, CDR2 FQNEAQ, per germline (reference sequence). V was pared by 5 bases and J by 1 base, with 2 bases of the junction left unmatched. This CDR3 comprises 14 residues. This CDR3 reads CASSLTSGTDTQYF. CDR3 in DNA: TGTGCCAGCAGCCTGACTAGCGGCACAGATACGCAGTATTTT.

The chain is built from TRBV6-2 or TRBV6-3 and TRBJ1-2, with TRBD1 matching over 9 bases. CDR1 is MNHEY and CDR2 is SVGEGT in the germline V gene. CDR3 size: 16 residues. Trimming at V came to 5 bases and at J to 4 bases, leaving 11 bases not matched to a gene. CDR3 sequence (DNA): TGTGCCAGCAGTCGTCCGGGACAGGGTATGGGCTATGGCTACACCTTC. Protein product: CASSRPGQGMGYGYTF.

To note about this clone: A read error may produce the germline difference seen at one junction end. V and J are TRBV12-3 or TRBV12-4 and TRBJ2-7; maybe TRBD2 (6 bases). The length of the CDR3 is 13 residues. CDR3 region: CASSLALFYEQYF. In nucleotides, the CDR3 is TGTGCCAGCAGTCTAGCGTTATTCTACGAGCAGTACTTC.

This rearrangement joins TRBV2 to TRBJ2-1; 9 bases align to TRBD2. CDR1 and CDR2 (germline): SNHLY, FYNNEI. This CDR3 is built from 15 residues. The V and J ends lost 4 bases and 4 bases, in that order; junction bases with no gene match: 5. This CDR3 reads CASSVRLAGYNEQFF. The CDR3 nucleotides read TGTGCCAGCAGTGTCCGGCTAGCGGGATACAATGAGCAGTTCTTC.

This chain links TRBV3-1 (or the pseudogene TRBV3-2) with TRBJ1-4; D remains ambiguous. Trimming left V 1 base short and J 0 bases short, with 9 bases between. CDR3 size: 16 residues. CDR1 is LGHDT, CDR2 YNNKEL, per germline (reference sequence). DNA of the CDR3: TGTGCCAGCAGCCAAGTATTGCGGACAACTAATGAAAAACTGTTTTTT. Protein: CASSQVLRTTNEKLFF.

The genes are TRBV9 and TRBJ2-5; 10 positions match TRBD2. Looked up from germline, CDR1 is SGDLS and CDR2 is YYNGEE. This CDR3 is 16 amino acids long. Trimming removed 3 bases from V and 5 bases from J; junction bases left unmatched: 10. The CDR3 DNA follows: TGTGCCAGCAGCGGGGGGTCGGGACTAGCGTGGGAGACCCAGTACTTC. Its translation is CASSGGSGLAWETQYF.

The chain employs TRBV6-2 or TRBV6-3 and TRBJ2-5, with D tentatively TRBD1 (6 bases). The germline gives CDR1 MNHEY, CDR2 SVGEGT. The CDR3 has 14 residues. Trimming took off 4 bases at V and 3 bases at J, with 12 bases between the two ends. The CDR3 region has the DNA TGTGCCAGCAGTTTTATACAGGGCAAAGAGACCCAGTACTTC. Translated, it gives CASSFIQGKETQYF.

The chain combines TRBV6-1 with TRBJ2-5; TRBD2 matches 7 bases. V lost 6 bases, J lost 2 bases, and 12 bases stayed unmatched. Germline assignment: CDR1 MNHNS and CDR2 SASEGT. The CDR3 spans 16 residues. The CDR3 sequence is CASSELTSLPQETQYF. In nucleotides, the CDR3 is TGTGCCAGCAGCGAACTGACTAGCCTCCCTCAAGAGACCCAGTACTTC.

The rearrangement links TRBV7-2 to TRBJ1-6, with TRBD1 matching over 7 bases. Germline V CDR1 and CDR2: SGHTA, FQGNSA. This CDR3 contains 15 residues. Trimming took 0 bases from V and 7 from J; bases not matched to a gene: 3. The CDR3 DNA reads TGTGCCAGCAGCTTAGCGGGGACAGAAAATTCACCCCTCCACTTT. Its translation is CASSLAGTENSPLHF. Full variable domain (outside the CDR3, taken from reference TRBV7-2 and TRBJ1-6): GAGVSQSPSNKVTEKGKDVELRCDPISGHTALYWYRQSLGQGLEFLIYFQGNSAPDKSGLPSDRFSAERTGGSVSTLTIQRTQQEDSAVYLCASSLAGTENSPLHFGNGTRLTVT.